This T cell receptor (beta chain) stems from a study of identical twins. General study findings and limits: Low generation probability was overrepresented in out-of-frame alpha sequences shared by twins. Cross-sectional statistical analysis was relied on for the conclusions, without the same donors being followed. Abundant beta clonotypes from cord blood bore fewer insertions; memory repertoires lacked this pattern.

After template switching added a universal primer site, the resulting cDNA carried unique molecular identifiers. TCRdb fed the 5' RACE reads into MiXCR, producing one record per CDR3 protein. This sample has 1.5 million to 2 million distinct CDR3 sequences; around a third occur once, and the top ten carry more than 0.25%. A remark on this clonotype: Its antigen is currently unknown. This may be a read error, as it is one base from a much larger clone.

The CDR3 has 15 residues. Germline loops: CDR1 MDHEN, CDR2 SYDVKM. The chain uses TRBV28 and TRBJ2-1; 7 bases line up with TRBD2. The sequencing input was cord blood. The TCR sequence derives from a newborn girl in good health. The chain's CDR3 is CAGSWWTSNRNEQFF. Written as DNA, the CDR3 is TGTGCCGGCAGTTGGTGGACTAGTAACAGGAATGAGCAGTTCTTC.